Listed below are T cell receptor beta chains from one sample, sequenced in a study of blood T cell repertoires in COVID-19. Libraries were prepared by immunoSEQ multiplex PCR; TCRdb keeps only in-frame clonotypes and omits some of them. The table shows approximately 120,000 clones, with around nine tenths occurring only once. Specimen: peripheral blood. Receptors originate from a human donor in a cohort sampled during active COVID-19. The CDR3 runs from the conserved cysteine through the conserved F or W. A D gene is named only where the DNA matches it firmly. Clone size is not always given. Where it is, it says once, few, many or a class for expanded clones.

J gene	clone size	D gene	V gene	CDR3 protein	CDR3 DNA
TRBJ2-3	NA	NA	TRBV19	CASSPDRFNGPDTQYF	TGTGCCAGTAGTCCCGACAGGTTTAATGGGCCAGATACGCAGTATTTT
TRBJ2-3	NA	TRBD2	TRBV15	CATSSNRPGTSGIWGTDTQYF	TGTGCCACCAGCAGTAACCGCCCCGGGACTAGCGGGATTTGGGGCACAGATACGCAGTATTTT
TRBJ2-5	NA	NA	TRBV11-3	CASSRTVQETQYF	TGTGCCAGCAGCCGGACAGTCCAAGAGACCCAGTACTTC
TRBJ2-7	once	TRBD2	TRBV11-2	CASSFSGTSGASYEQYF	TGTGCCAGCAGCTTTTCCGGGACTAGCGGGGCCTCCTACGAGCAGTACTTC
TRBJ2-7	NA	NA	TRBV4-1	CASSQDVEQYF	TGCGCCAGCAGCCAAGATGTAGAGCAGTACTTC
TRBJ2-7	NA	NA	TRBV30	CAWDESHAVSYEQYF	TGTGCCTGGGATGAATCGCATGCGGTCTCCTACGAGCAGTACTTC
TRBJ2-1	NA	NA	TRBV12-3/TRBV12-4	CASGGTPEGEQFF	TGTGCCAGCGGCGGGACCCCCGAAGGTGAGCAGTTCTTC
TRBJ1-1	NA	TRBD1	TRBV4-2	CASSQVGTVVTEAFF	TGTGCCAGCAGCCAAGTCGGGACAGTTGTCACTGAAGCTTTCTTT
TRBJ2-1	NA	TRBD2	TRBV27	CASSPTSGVNNEQFF	TGTGCCAGCAGTCCAACTAGCGGGGTAAACAATGAGCAGTTCTTC
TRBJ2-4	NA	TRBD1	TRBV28	CASSSMGLGQGAGNRLDIQYF	TGTGCCAGCAGTTCAATGGGGTTAGGACAGGGGGCCGGAAATCGGCTAGACATTCAGTACTTC
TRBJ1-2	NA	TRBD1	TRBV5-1	CASSLNRDRLSNYGYTF	TGCGCCAGCAGCTTGAACAGGGACAGGCTTTCCAACTATGGCTACACCTTC
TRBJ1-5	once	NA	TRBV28	CASSPRLINQPQHF	TGTGCCAGCAGTCCGAGGCTAATCAATCAGCCCCAGCATTTT
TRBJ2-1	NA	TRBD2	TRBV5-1	CASSLLLRGGYNEQFF	TGCGCCAGCAGTCTCCTTTTGCGGGGGGGCTACAATGAGCAGTTCTTC
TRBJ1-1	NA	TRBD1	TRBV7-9	CASSQGTGNPEAFF	TGTGCCAGCAGCCAAGGGACAGGGAACCCTGAAGCTTTCTTT
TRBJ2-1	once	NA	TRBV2	CASSDLGREGTNEQFF	TGTGCCAGCAGTGATTTGGGTCGGGAAGGAACCAATGAGCAGTTCTTC
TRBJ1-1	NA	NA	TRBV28	CASIQGHRYTEAFF	TGTGCCAGCATTCAGGGACATCGCTACACTGAAGCTTTCTTT
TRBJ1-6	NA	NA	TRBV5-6	CASSFTDKSSPLHF	TGTGCCAGCAGCTTTACAGATAAATCTTCACCCCTCCACTTT
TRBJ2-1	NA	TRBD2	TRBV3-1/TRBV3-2	CASSQGGAGGYNEQFF	TGTGCCAGCAGCCAAGGGGGGGCGGGAGGATACAATGAGCAGTTCTTC
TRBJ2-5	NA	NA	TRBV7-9	CASSSGGGRGETQYF	TGTGCCAGCAGCTCGGGTGGGGGCAGGGGAGAGACCCAGTACTTC
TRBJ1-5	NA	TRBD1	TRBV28	CASSLPQGAGNQPQHF	TGTGCCAGCAGTTTACCCCAGGGGGCTGGCAATCAGCCCCAGCATTTT
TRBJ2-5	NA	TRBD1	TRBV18	CASSPTGQGETQYF	TGTGCCAGCTCACCCACAGGACAGGGAGAGACCCAGTACTTC
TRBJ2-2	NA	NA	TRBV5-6	CASSSSTGELFF	TGTGCCAGCAGCTCTAGCACCGGGGAGCTGTTTTTT
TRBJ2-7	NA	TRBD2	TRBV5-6	CASSLGTSGSWVYEQYF	TGTGCCAGCAGCTTAGGGACTAGCGGGAGTTGGGTCTACGAGCAGTACTTC
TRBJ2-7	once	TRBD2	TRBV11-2	CASSSLAGGPHYEQYF	TGTGCCAGCAGCTCTCTAGCGGGAGGCCCGCACTACGAGCAGTACTTC
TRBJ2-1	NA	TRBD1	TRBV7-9	CASSPRWGTENYNEQFF	TGTGCCAGCAGCCCCAGGTGGGGGACAGAGAATTACAATGAGCAGTTCTTC
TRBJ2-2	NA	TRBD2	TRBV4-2	CASRKAVRGALMNTGELFF	TGTGCCAGCAGAAAAGCGGTGCGGGGGGCCCTCATGAACACCGGGGAGCTGTTTTTT
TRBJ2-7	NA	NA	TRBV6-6	CASSYTGVEQYF	TGTGCCAGCAGTTACACCGGAGTCGAGCAGTACTTC
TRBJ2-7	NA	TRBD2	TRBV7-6	CASSLGTSGIYEQYF	TGTGCCAGCAGCTTAGGGACTAGCGGGATCTACGAGCAGTACTTC
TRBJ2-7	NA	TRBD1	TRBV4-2	CASSPQPQGVYEQYF	TGTGCCAGCAGCCCGCAACCCCAGGGGGTCTACGAGCAGTACTTC
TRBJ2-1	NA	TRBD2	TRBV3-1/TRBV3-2	CASSHLAGGYNEQFF	TGTGCCAGCAGCCACTTAGCGGGGGGCTACAATGAGCAGTTCTTC
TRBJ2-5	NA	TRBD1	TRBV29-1	CSVLRQGGETQYF	TGCAGCGTCCTCCGACAGGGTGGAGAGACCCAGTACTTC
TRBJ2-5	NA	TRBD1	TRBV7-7	CASSLMTGGFRETQYF	TGTGCTAGCAGCCTGATGACAGGGGGATTCAGAGAGACCCAGTACTTC
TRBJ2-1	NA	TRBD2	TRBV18	CASSPNSGRNRNEQFF	TGTGCCAGCTCCCCGAATAGCGGGAGGAATAGGAATGAGCAGTTCTTC
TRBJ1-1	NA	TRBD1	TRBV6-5	CASSSGTVNTEAFF	TGTGCCAGCAGCTCCGGGACAGTCAACACTGAAGCTTTCTTT
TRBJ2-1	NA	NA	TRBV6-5	CASSYSSRGKAGEQFF	TGTGCCAGCAGTTACTCGAGTAGGGGAAAGGCCGGTGAGCAGTTCTTC
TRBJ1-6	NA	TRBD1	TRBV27	CASSPRVRGYNSPLHF	TGTGCCAGCAGTCCTCGAGTCAGGGGGTACAATTCACCCCTCCACTTT
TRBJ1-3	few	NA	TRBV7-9	CASSSESSGNTIYF	TGTGCCAGCAGCTCGGAGAGCTCTGGAAACACCATATATTTT
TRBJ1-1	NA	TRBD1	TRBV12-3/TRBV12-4	CASSSGQGTEAFF	TGTGCCAGCAGTTCGGGACAGGGCACTGAAGCTTTCTTT
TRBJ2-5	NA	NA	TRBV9	CASSVTQGLETQYF	TGTGCCAGCAGCGTGACCCAGGGCCTGGAGACCCAGTACTTC
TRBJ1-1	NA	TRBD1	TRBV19	CASNRGNTEAFF	TGTGCCAGTAACAGGGGGAACACTGAAGCTTTCTTT
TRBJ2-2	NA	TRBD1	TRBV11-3	CASSPRTGPTGELFF	TGTGCCAGCAGCCCGCGGACAGGACCCACCGGGGAGCTGTTTTTT
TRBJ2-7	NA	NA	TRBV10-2	CASSEQLLYEQYF	TGCGCCAGCAGTGAACAGCTGCTGTACGAGCAGTACTTC
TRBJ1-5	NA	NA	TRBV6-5	CASSRGYGNQPQHF	TGTGCCAGCAGTCGCGGTTATGGCAATCAGCCCCAGCATTTT
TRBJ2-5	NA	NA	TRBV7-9	CASSSLTETQYF	TGTGCCAGCAGCTCCCTGACTGAGACCCAGTACTTC
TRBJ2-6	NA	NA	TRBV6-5	CASSSGHLSGANVLTF	TGTGCCAGCAGTTCGGGACATCTCTCTGGGGCCAACGTCCTGACTTTC
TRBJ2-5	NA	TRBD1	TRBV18	CASSPSPGGKTQYF	TGTGCCAGCTCACCGAGTCCAGGGGGAAAGACCCAGTACTTC
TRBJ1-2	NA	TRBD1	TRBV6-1	CASSETDRAGYTF	TGTGCCAGCAGTGAAACCGACAGGGCGGGCTACACCTTC
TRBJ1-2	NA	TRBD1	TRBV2	CASTKDRGGYTF	TGTGCCAGCACGAAAGACAGGGGGGGCTACACCTTC
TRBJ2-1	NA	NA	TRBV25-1	CASSDKERDEQFF	TGTGCCAGCAGTGACAAGGAACGGGATGAGCAGTTCTTC
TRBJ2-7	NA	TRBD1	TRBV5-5	CASSLQGAPYEQYF	TGTGCCAGCAGCCTCCAGGGGGCCCCATACGAGCAGTACTTC
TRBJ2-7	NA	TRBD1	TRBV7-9	CASSPQGTGSEQYF	TGTGCCAGCAGCCCCCAAGGGACAGGGTCCGAGCAGTACTTC
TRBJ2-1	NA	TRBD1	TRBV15	CATSRGVRDRGLRGEQFF	TGTGCCACCAGCAGAGGCGTCCGGGACAGGGGGCTGCGGGGCGAGCAGTTCTTC
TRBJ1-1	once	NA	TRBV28	CASSYRDWGFF	TGTGCCAGCAGCTACCGGGACTGGGGTTTCTTT
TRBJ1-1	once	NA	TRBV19	CASSILPQGYTEAFF	TGTGCCAGTAGTATCCTACCGCAGGGCTACACTGAAGCTTTCTTT
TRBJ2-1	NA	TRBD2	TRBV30	CACRTSGGFNEQFF	TGTGCCTGTCGGACTAGCGGGGGGTTCAATGAGCAGTTCTTC
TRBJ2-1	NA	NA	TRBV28	CASRPFARSYNEQFF	TGTGCCAGCAGACCCTTTGCGCGGAGTTACAATGAGCAGTTCTTC
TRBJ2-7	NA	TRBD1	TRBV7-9	CASSLGTGGHEQYF	TGTGCCAGCAGCTTAGGGACAGGGGGCCACGAGCAGTACTTC